This passage covers 18 T cell receptor beta chains from one sample sequenced in a study of blood T cell repertoires in COVID-19. Profiling relied on immunoSEQ multiplex PCR, and the TCRdb table lists in-frame clones only, not all of them. The sample includes over 400,000 clones, 70% to 90% of them seen just once. What was sequenced was peripheral blood. These receptor sequences come from a human donor in a cohort sampled during active COVID-19.

The chain is built from TRBV18 and TRBJ2-3; 7 bases line up with TRBD2. The trim removed 1 base at V and 2 bases at J, leaving 15 bases unmatched. Germline loops: CDR1 KGHSH, CDR2 LQKENI. The CDR3 extends over 19 amino acids. As DNA, the CDR3 is TGTGCCAGCTCACCACAGACCTCCCTTTCTAGCGGAGCCACAGATACGCAGTATTTT. Translating it yields CASSPQTSLSSGATDTQYF.

The V call is TRBV7-2, the J call TRBJ2-1, with 7 bases lining up with TRBD2. This CDR3 spans 18 amino acids. The germline gives CDR1 SGHTA, CDR2 FQGNSA. Trimming took 1 base from V and 0 from J; bases not matched to a gene: 9. The CDR3 loop reads CASSLETSFLSSYNEQFF. The CDR3 DNA reads TGTGCCAGCAGCTTAGAGACTAGCTTTTTGAGCTCCTACAATGAGCAGTTCTTC. The complete variable domain, with remaining parts taken from reference TRBV7-2 and TRBJ2-1, reads GAGVSQSPSNKVTEKGKDVELRCDPISGHTALYWYRQSLGQGLEFLIYFQGNSAPDKSGLPSDRFSAERTGGSVSTLTIQRTQQEDSAVYLCASSLETSFLSSYNEQFFGPGTRLTVL.

The chain uses TRBV30 and TRBJ1-6, with no clear D. Trimming shortened V by 1 base and J by 1 base, and 14 bases separated the two germline ends. The CDR3 totals 17 residues. From germline, CDR1 is GTSNPN and CDR2 SVGIG (reference sequence). In DNA form, the CDR3 reads TGTGCCTGGAGTGCGGAGGGATTCGGTTCCTATAATTCACCCCTCCACTTT. This gives the protein CAWSAEGFGSYNSPLHF.

V and J are TRBV6-5 and TRBJ2-1; TRBD2 matches 7 bases. CDR1 and CDR2 (germline): MNHEY, SVGAGI. The CDR3 is 15 residues long. The ends lost 2 bases at V and 2 bases at J; junction bases unmatched: 3. The CDR3 DNA reads TGTGCCAGCAGTTACGGGACTAACCCCTACAATGAGCAGTTCTTC. This gives the protein CASSYGTNPYNEQFF.

Details on this clone: The same CDR3 can be traced to other DNA sequences in this sample. This rearrangement joins TRBV11-2 to TRBJ1-1; D call uncertain. The CDR3 loop spans 13 amino acids. V shed 5 bases and J shed 0 bases, with 7 bases lying between them. Germline CDR1 and CDR2: SGHAT and FQNNGV. CDR3 in amino acids: CASSRTMNTEAFF. CDR3 sequence (DNA): TGTGCCAGCAGCCGCACAATGAACACTGAAGCTTTCTTT.

The chain has TRBV19 and TRBJ1-1; D is ambiguous. The CDR3 is 14 amino acids. Germline lookup yields CDR1 LNHDA and CDR2 SQIVND (reference sequence). V gave up 2 bases and J gave up 0 bases, with 7 bases separating them. CDR3: CASSINRLNTEAFF. The CDR3 nucleotides read TGTGCCAGTAGTATAAACAGATTGAACACTGAAGCTTTCTTT.

The CDR3 DNA reads as TGTGCCAGCAGTTCCCTGGAGAGGAACACCGGGGAGCTGTTTTTT. Translating gives CASSSLERNTGELFF. V and J are TRBV6-5 and TRBJ2-2; D remains unclear. Germline V gene sequence: CDR1 MNHEY, CDR2 SVGAGI. CDR3 length: 15 residues. Trimming took 4 bases from V and 1 from J, leaving 10 bases between them.

The chain uses TRBV4-3 and TRBJ2-1; 7 bases are shared with TRBD2. Germline-derived CDR1 and CDR2 are LGHNA and YSLEER. V lost 0 bases, J lost 8 bases, and 10 bases stayed unmatched. This CDR3 has 16 residues. The CDR3 sequence is CASSQDWGGRGDEQFF. The CDR3 DNA sequence: TGCGCCAGCAGCCAAGATTGGGGCGGGAGAGGCGATGAGCAGTTCTTC.

This chain connects TRBV5-5 to TRBJ1-1, with D uncertain. CDR3 length equals 14 residues. Germline V gene lookup returns CDR1 SGHKS and CDR2 YYEKEE (reference sequence). V lost 0 bases and J 1 base, leaving 7 bases between the germline ends. The CDR3: CASSLDSPNTEAFF. The CDR3 DNA sequence: TGTGCCAGCAGCTTGGACAGCCCGAACACTGAAGCTTTCTTT. The full variable domain, with the rest looked up from reference TRBV5-5 and TRBJ1-1, is DAGVTQSPTHLIKTRGQQVTLRCSPISGHKSVSWYQQVLGQGPQFIFQYYEKEERGRGNFPDRFSARQFPNYSSELNVNALLLGDSALYLCASSLDSPNTEAFFGQGTRLTVV.

The chain is built from TRBV5-1 and TRBJ2-5; D unresolved. V was trimmed by 0 bases and J by 1 base, leaving 16 bases between them. The CDR3 loop spans 17 amino acids. Germline-derived CDR1 and CDR2 are SGHRS and YFSETQ. The DNA of the CDR3 is TGCGCCAGCAGCTTGGCTCAAGTCCCAGGTTCCCAAGAGACCCAGTACTTC. It yields the protein CASSLAQVPGSQETQYF.

For this clone: A read error may explain this, as a much larger clone is one base away. V is TRBV7-8 and J is TRBJ1-2; 7 bases line up with TRBD1. V was pared by 3 bases and J by 3 bases, with 1 base of the junction left unmatched. Germline CDR1 is SGHVS and CDR2 is FQNEAQ. CDR3 length equals 13 residues. CDR3 sequence (DNA): TGTGCCAGCAGCTTTCAGGGGGACTATGGCTACACCTTC. It translates to CASSFQGDYGYTF.

The chain links TRBV7-9 to TRBJ2-7; possibly TRBD2 for D (5 bases). The germline V gene encodes CDR1 SEHNR and CDR2 FQNEAQ (reference sequence). This CDR3 comprises 15 residues. V dropped 0 bases and J dropped 5 bases, with 14 bases sitting between them. DNA of the CDR3: TGTGCCAGCAGCTTAGCCTCCGGGGTAAGGGACGAGCAGTACTTC. Amino acids: CASSLASGVRDEQYF.

This clone was detected once. At one end, the junction sequence differs from germline, possibly due to a read error. The rearrangement links TRBV6-2 or TRBV6-3 to TRBJ2-7, with 7 bases aligning to TRBD1. Per germline, CDR1 MNHEY and CDR2 SVGEGT. CDR3 length: 16 residues. In DNA, the CDR3 is TGTGCCAGCAGTGACTCCGGGACAGCTAACTCCTACGAGCAGTACTTC. Amino acid sequence: CASSDSGTANSYEQYF.

The chain carries TRBV18 and TRBJ1-1; possibly TRBD1 for D (5 bases). The CDR3 runs 14 residues. V lost 2 bases and J lost 6, with 13 bases in between. The V gene's germline CDR1 is KGHSH and CDR2 LQKENI. In DNA, the CDR3 is TGTGCCAGCTCACCAGAGGTTCTGGGGCCTGAAGCTTTCTTT. Residues: CASSPEVLGPEAFF.

This clone was counted only a few times. Other DNA sequences within the sample encode an identical CDR3. The V call is TRBV11-3, the J call TRBJ2-1, with D possibly being TRBD2 (6 bases). The CDR3 sequence is 14 residues long. Trimming took 5 bases from V and 8 from J, leaving 16 bases between them. The germline V gene has CDR1 SGHNT and CDR2 YENEEA. CDR3 in amino acids: CASSLGRGNDEQFF. Written as DNA, the CDR3 is TGTGCCAGCAGCCTGGGACGGGGGAACGATGAGCAGTTCTTC.

This rearrangement joins TRBV7-2 to TRBJ2-6; 9 bases match TRBD1. The CDR3 contains 18 residues. V dropped 2 bases and J dropped 2; count of bases not matched to a gene: 7. Per germline, CDR1 SGHTA and CDR2 FQGNSA. DNA of the CDR3: TGTGCCAGCAGCTTACCGGGACAGGGCTTAGCTGGGGCCAACGTCCTGACTTTC. Its protein is CASSLPGQGLAGANVLTF. Drawing the rest from reference TRBV7-2 and TRBJ2-6, the complete variable domain is GAGVSQSPSNKVTEKGKDVELRCDPISGHTALYWYRQSLGQGLEFLIYFQGNSAPDKSGLPSDRFSAERTGGSVSTLTIQRTQQEDSAVYLCASSLPGQGLAGANVLTFGAGSRLTVL.

In this sample, this clone turned up once. CDR3 region: CASSLGSGPWASEAFF. The CDR3 DNA follows: TGTGCCAGCAGCTTAGGGAGCGGCCCCTGGGCCTCTGAAGCTTTCTTT. This chain links TRBV11-2 with TRBJ1-1; D is unresolved. V was shortened by 1 base and J by 6 bases, with 18 bases between the two germline ends. Germline V gene lookup returns CDR1 SGHAT and CDR2 FQNNGV. The CDR3 runs 16 residues.

The chain carries TRBV30 and TRBJ1-2; D not resolved. This CDR3 has 11 residues. Germline V gene data show CDR1 as GTSNPN and CDR2 as SVGIG (reference sequence). Trimming left V 2 bases short and J 7 bases short, with 8 bases between. CDR3 DNA: TGTGCCTGGAGTACGGTCTCTGGCTACACCTTC. This encodes CAWSTVSGYTF.